This T cell receptor (beta chain) was observed in a study of T-cell reconstitution after alpha-beta-depleted transplantation in children. The germline V gene encodes CDR1 MNHEY and CDR2 SVGAGI. The CDR3 totals 16 residues. V gave up 0 bases and J gave up 3 bases, with 14 bases separating them. Molecular barcoding with unique molecular identifiers was used for the TCRbeta library. TCRdb analysed the PCR reads with MiXCR anew, one entry per CDR3 protein. The sample gives a few hundred thousand distinct CDR3 sequences, roughly 44% of which show up once; about 30% is in the top ten. This sequence originates from a girl aged 2 to 10 with aplastic anemia, due to receive a stem cell transplant. Specimen: PBMCs, collected before TCRalphabeta/CD19-depleted stem cell transplant. V gene TRBV6-5 combines with J gene TRBJ1-1, with D uncertain. The CDR3 DNA is TGTGCCAGCAGTTACTCGTCCCGGGCTTGGGACACTGAAGCTTTCTTT. Encoded protein: CASSYSSRAWDTEAFF.